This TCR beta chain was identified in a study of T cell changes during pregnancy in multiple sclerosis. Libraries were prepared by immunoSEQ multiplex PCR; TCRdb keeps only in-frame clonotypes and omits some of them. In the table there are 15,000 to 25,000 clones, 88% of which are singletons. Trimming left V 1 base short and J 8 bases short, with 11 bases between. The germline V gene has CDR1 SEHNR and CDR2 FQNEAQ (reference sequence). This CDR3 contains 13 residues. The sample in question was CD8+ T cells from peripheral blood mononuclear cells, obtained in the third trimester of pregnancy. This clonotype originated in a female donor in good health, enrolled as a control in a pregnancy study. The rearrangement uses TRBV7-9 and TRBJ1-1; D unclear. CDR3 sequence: CASSLDPRPEAFF. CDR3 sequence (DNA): TGTGCCAGCAGCTTAGACCCCAGGCCCGAAGCTTTCTTT. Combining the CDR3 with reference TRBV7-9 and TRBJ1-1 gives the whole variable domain DTGVSQNPRHKITKRGQNVTFRCDPISEHNRLYWYRQTLGQGPEFLTYFQNEAQLEKSRLLSDRFSAERPKGSFSTLEIQRTEQGDSAMYLCASSLDPRPEAFFGQGTRLTVV.